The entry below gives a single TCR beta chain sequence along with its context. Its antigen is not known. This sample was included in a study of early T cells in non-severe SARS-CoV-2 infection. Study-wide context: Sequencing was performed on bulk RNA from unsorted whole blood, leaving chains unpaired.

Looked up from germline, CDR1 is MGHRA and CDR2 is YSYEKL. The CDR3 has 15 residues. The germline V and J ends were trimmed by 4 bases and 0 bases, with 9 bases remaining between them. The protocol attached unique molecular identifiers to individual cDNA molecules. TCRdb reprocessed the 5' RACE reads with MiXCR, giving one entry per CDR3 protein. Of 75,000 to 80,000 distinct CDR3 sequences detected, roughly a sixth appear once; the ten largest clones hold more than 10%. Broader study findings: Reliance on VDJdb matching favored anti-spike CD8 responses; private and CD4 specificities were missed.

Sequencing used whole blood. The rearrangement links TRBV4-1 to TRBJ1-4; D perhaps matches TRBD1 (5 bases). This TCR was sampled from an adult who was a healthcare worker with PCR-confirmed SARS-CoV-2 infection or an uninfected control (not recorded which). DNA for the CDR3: TGCGCCAGCAGCCGGTCACAGGCAACTAATGAAAAACTGTTTTTT. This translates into CASSRSQATNEKLFF.